Sequencing of this T cell receptor (beta chain) was carried out in a study of control samples from healthy donors and cancer patients. Repertoires were generated with immunoSEQ multiplex PCR, while TCRdb's copy carries only in-frame clones and drops some. Of 100,000 to 150,000 clones listed, more than 80% are singletons. The germline V gene has CDR1 MNHNS and CDR2 SASEGT. V shed 3 bases and J shed 1 base, with 4 bases lying between them. The CDR3 consists of 12 residues. The clonotype was recovered from a man aged 35 to 55 in good health. The chain couples TRBV6-1 to TRBJ2-7; D is unresolved. Source material: blood. The CDR3 region has the DNA TGTGCCAGCAGTGACGGGTCCTACGAGCAGTACTTC. It encodes CASSDGSYEQYF.